This record concerns one T cell receptor beta chain sequence. Its target is not known. The CDR3 is 15 residues long. CDR1 MDHEN and CDR2 SYDVKM come from the germline V gene. The J segment lost 5 bases and the V segment lost 4 bases, leaving 7 bases of the junction unmatched. These data come from a study of shared clonotypes between healthy human individuals. Study-level results: Sorted-subset sequencing was shown by rarefaction to be incomplete despite large depth.

Sequenced by immunoSEQ multiplex PCR; TCRdb stores in-frame clones only, minus some. The sample includes 660,000 or so clones, 96% of them seen just once. In the naive CD8 group, cells lacked CD45RO and were positively selected for CCR7, so terminally differentiated effector memory CD45RA+ cells were left out. Sequencing was performed on naive CD8+ T cells sorted from blood. The TCR sequence derives from a woman aged 30 to 39 in good health. This chain connects TRBV28 to TRBJ2-2; 7 bases line up with TRBD1. The CDR3 DNA follows: TGTGCCAGCAGTTCTGGGACAGAAGTAACCGGGGAGCTGTTTTTT. Amino acids: CASSSGTEVTGELFF.